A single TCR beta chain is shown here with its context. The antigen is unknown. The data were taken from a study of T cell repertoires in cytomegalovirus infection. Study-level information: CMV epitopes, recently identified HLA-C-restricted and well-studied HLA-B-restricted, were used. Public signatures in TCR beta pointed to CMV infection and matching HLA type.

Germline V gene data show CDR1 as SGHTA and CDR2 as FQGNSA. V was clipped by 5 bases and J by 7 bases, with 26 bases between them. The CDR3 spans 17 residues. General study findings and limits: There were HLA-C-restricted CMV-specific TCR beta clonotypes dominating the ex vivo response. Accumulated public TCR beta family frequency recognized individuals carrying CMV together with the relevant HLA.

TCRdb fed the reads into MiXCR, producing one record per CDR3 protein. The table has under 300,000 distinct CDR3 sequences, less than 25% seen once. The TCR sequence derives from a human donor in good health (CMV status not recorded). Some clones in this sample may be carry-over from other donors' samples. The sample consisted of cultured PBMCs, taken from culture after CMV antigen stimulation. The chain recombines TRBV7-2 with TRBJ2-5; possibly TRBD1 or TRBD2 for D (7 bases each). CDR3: CASSNPPGTVGGGTQYF. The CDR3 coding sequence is TGTGCCAGCAGCAACCCGCCCGGGACAGTAGGGGGGGGGACCCAGTACTTC.